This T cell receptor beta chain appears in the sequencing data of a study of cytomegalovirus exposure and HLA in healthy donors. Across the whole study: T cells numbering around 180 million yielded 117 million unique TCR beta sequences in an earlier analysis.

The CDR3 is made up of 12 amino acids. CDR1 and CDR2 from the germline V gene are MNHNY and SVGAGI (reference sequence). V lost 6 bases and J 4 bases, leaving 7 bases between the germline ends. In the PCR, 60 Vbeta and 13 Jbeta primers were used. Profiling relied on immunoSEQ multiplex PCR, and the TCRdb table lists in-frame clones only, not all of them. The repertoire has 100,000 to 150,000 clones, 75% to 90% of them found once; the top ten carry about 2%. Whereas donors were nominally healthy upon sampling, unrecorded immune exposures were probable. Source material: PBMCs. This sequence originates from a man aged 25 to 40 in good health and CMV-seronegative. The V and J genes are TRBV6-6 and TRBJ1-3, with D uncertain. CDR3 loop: CASSSPGNTIYF. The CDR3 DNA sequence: TGTGCCAGCAGCTCCCCCGGAAACACCATATATTTT.